This TCR beta chain came from a study of human T cells and chemical hapten exposure. The overall study: In the roughly 24-week study, patients were dosed weekly with diphenylcyclopropenone on the scalp throughout. A mostly female patient group had alopecia areata, totalis or universalis. TCR yield per sample varied, mainly due to pooled library volumes.

This sample's time point: pre-sensitization, week 0. Treatment specified: therapeutic diphenylcyclopropenone sensitization with weekly scalp DPC. Patients had alopecia, were aged 18 to 70, and were not pregnant. V lost 3 bases, J lost 4 bases, and 18 bases lay in between. This CDR3 is 15 amino acids long. The germline V gene has CDR1 DFQATT and CDR2 SNEGSKA (reference sequence). TCRdb re-called the RACE reads with MiXCR, one entry per CDR3 protein. The repertoire consists of around 330,000 distinct CDR3 sequences, with 4.5% to 7% occurring once and the leading ten covering over 6.5%. Source: whole blood, taken in connection with sensitization to the hapten diphenylcyclopropenone (DPC). This receptor was obtained from a woman younger than 35 with alopecia areata. Some clones in this sample may be carry-over from other donors' samples. This rearrangement joins TRBV20-1 to TRBJ1-1; TRBD1 is a possible D gene (5 bases). The DNA of the CDR3 is TGCAGTGCTAGGGGGCTCGGGCAGGTGTCCACTGAAGCTTTCTTT. Its translation: CSARGLGQVSTEAFF.